Presented here are 19 T cell receptor beta chains from one specimen sequenced in a study of blood T cell repertoires in COVID-19. The repertoire was sequenced with immunoSEQ multiplex PCR; TCRdb's copy has only in-frame clones and lacks some. The table lists around 310,000 clones, roughly 89% of them singletons. The source material was PBMCs or T cells enriched from blood (not recorded which). The origin of the receptors is a woman aged 25-40 years who had recovered from COVID-19.

The chain is built from TRBV18 and TRBJ2-5, with TRBD2 identical over 11 bases. Per germline, CDR1 KGHSH and CDR2 LQKENI. The CDR3 is 16 amino acids. With V trimmed by 3 bases and J by 5 bases, 8 bases remained unmatched. CDR3 DNA: TGTGCCAGCTCACCCGGAACTAGCGGGAGATTGGAGACCCAGTACTTC. As protein: CASSPGTSGRLETQYF.

The chain links TRBV4-1 to TRBJ2-7; 8 bases align to TRBD2. Trimming took 5 bases from V and 3 from J; bases not matched to a gene: 21. The CDR3 length is 19 residues. CDR1 and CDR2 (germline): MGHRA, YSYEKL. This CDR3 reads CASSTRGTSGDGSFYEQYF. Written as DNA, the CDR3 is TGCGCCAGCAGCACCCGGGGAACTAGCGGAGACGGTTCGTTCTACGAGCAGTACTTC.

This clone came up once. V is TRBV7-9 and J is TRBJ1-2, with 9 bases that match TRBD1. With 3 bases clipped from V and 2 bases from J, the junction kept 4 bases outside the gene matches. The CDR3 covers 15 residues. The germline V gene encodes CDR1 SEHNR and CDR2 FQNEAQ (reference sequence). The CDR3 protein is CASSFNRGPNYGYTF. DNA of the CDR3: TGTGCCAGCAGCTTCAACAGGGGGCCCAACTATGGCTACACCTTC.

The chain is built from TRBV6-4 and TRBJ1-2; 7 positions match TRBD1. Germline V gives CDR1 MRHNA, CDR2 SNTAGT. The CDR3 contains 14 residues. V shed 0 bases and J 6 bases; nucleotides not matched to a gene: 4. CDR3 amino acids: CASSDSRQGDGYTF. CDR3 DNA sequence: TGTGCCAGCAGTGACTCGAGACAGGGCGATGGCTACACCTTC.

This clone appeared a single time. The chain couples TRBV4-3 to TRBJ2-4, with TRBD2 matching 10 bases. V gave up 1 base and J gave up 1 base; unmatched junction bases: 4. This CDR3 has 17 amino acids. Germline V gene lookup returns CDR1 LGHNA and CDR2 YSLEER. The CDR3 spells CASSQVAGGPAKNIQYF. As DNA, the CDR3 is TGCGCCAGCAGCCAAGTAGCGGGAGGCCCCGCCAAAAACATTCAGTACTTC.

This chain connects TRBV28 to TRBJ1-2; 8 nucleotides line up with TRBD1. The junction had 8 bases not matched to a gene; V was cut back by 3 bases and J by 5 bases. The CDR3 loop spans 15 amino acids. CDR1 is MDHEN and CDR2 is SYDVKM in the germline V gene. In nucleotides, the CDR3 is TGTGCCAGCAGTTTCGTTCTGAGACAGGGGTATGGCTACACCTTC. Translated, it gives CASSFVLRQGYGYTF.

The rearrangement joins TRBV7-9 to TRBJ1-5; no reliable D call. The germline CDR1 and CDR2 sequences are SEHNR and FQNEAQ (reference sequence). V dropped 1 base and J dropped 3 bases, with 7 bases sitting between them. The CDR3 consists of 14 residues. The CDR3 reads CASSLVATNQPQHF. DNA of the CDR3: TGTGCCAGCAGCTTAGTGGCCACCAATCAGCCCCAGCATTTT.

Only one count was recorded for this clone. The chain links TRBV18 to TRBJ1-6, with D hard to call. The CDR3 loop spans 15 amino acids. In germline, CDR1 is KGHSH, CDR2 LQKENI. Trimming removed 0 bases from V and 10 bases from J, with 13 bases in between. Written as DNA, the CDR3 is TGTGCCAGCTCACCACCTCCAGGATTACCCTCACCCCTCCACTTT. The encoded protein is CASSPPPGLPSPLHF.

The chain links TRBV6-5 to TRBJ2-3, with 13 bases aligning to TRBD2. V lost 4 bases to trimming and J lost 6 bases; unmatched junction nucleotides: 7. This CDR3 is 16 amino acids long. CDR1 and CDR2 (germline): MNHEY, SVGAGI. The CDR3 here is CASSSGLAGVMDTQYF. The CDR3, as DNA: TGTGCCAGCAGTTCCGGACTAGCGGGAGTTATGGATACGCAGTATTTT.

The CDR3 DNA reads as TGTGCCAGCAGCCCGGACAGGGTGGAACAGCCCCAGCATTTT. Its translation: CASSPDRVEQPQHF. J is TRBJ1-5 and V is TRBV6-5, with 8 positions matching TRBD1. The CDR3 loop spans 14 amino acids. The germline CDR1 and CDR2 sequences are MNHEY and SVGAGI. With V trimmed by 6 bases and J by 7 bases, 8 bases remained unmatched.

This clone was seen a few times. The chain couples TRBV10-3 to TRBJ1-2; 7 nucleotides align to TRBD1. The trim removed 6 bases at V and 2 bases at J, leaving 18 bases unmatched. The CDR3 has 18 residues. The germline gives CDR1 ENHRY, CDR2 SYGVKD. The CDR3 nucleotides are TGTGCCATCAGAGTGGGGCACGGACAGGCGGGTTCAAACTATGGCTACACCTTC. This sequence encodes CAIRVGHGQAGSNYGYTF.

The gene calls are TRBV28 and TRBJ2-3; 12 bases are a match to TRBD2. From germline, CDR1 is MDHEN and CDR2 SYDVKM. Trimming cost V 8 bases and J 2 bases; bases outside gene matches: 5. The CDR3 sequence is 15 residues long. The CDR3 sequence is CASPRLAGDTDTQYF. The CDR3 DNA follows: TGTGCCAGCCCCCGACTAGCGGGAGACACAGATACGCAGTATTTT.

The V call is TRBV6-5, the J call TRBJ2-2; 7 positions match TRBD2. The CDR3 is 16 residues long. CDR1 and CDR2 (germline): MNHEY, SVGAGI. J lost 1 base, V lost 2 bases, and 4 bases had no gene match. The CDR3 nucleotides are TGTGCCAGCAGTTACCTAGCTAGCGGGAACACCGGGGAGCTGTTTTTT. It codes for CASSYLASGNTGELFF.

The chain is built from TRBV6-1 and TRBJ2-3, with D unclear. CDR3 length equals 15 residues. V shed 0 bases and J shed 2 bases, with 9 bases lying between them. Germline-derived CDR1 and CDR2 are MNHNS and SASEGT. The CDR3 DNA sequence: TGTGCCAGCAGTGAAGCCCGAGGTTACACAGATACGCAGTATTTT. Its translation: CASSEARGYTDTQYF.

This clone was recorded a few times. The rearrangement links TRBV19 to TRBJ2-2, with a weak D call TRBD1 (7 bases). This CDR3 spans 14 amino acids. Germline V lookup: CDR1 LNHDA, CDR2 SQIVND (reference sequence). V lost 7 bases and J lost 5, with 14 bases in between. The CDR3: CASTPQGRTGELFF. The CDR3 DNA follows: TGTGCCAGTACTCCACAGGGGAGGACCGGGGAGCTGTTTTTT.

This clone was counted between two and nine times. The chain is built from TRBV6-7 and TRBJ1-3; weak D call: TRBD1 (6 bases). TRBV6-7 is an open reading frame, and its role is uncertain. V dropped 7 bases and J dropped 0 bases, with 10 bases sitting between them. This CDR3 has 14 residues. The CDR3 is CASTDRPSGNTIYF. CDR3 sequence (DNA): TGTGCCAGCACCGACAGGCCCTCTGGAAACACCATATATTTT.

V usage is TRBV6-5 and J usage is TRBJ2-1, with D uncertain. Germline-derived CDR1 and CDR2 are MNHEY and SVGAGI. Trimming left V 7 bases short and J 5 bases short, with 6 bases between. The CDR3 covers 11 residues. The chain's CDR3 is CASKENNEQFF. The CDR3 bases are TGTGCCAGCAAAGAGAACAATGAGCAGTTCTTC.

For the CDR3, the DNA is TGTGCCAGTAGTTGGCAGAGGAGCTCCTACGAGCAGTACTTC. Its translation: CASSWQRSSYEQYF. The chain recombines TRBV19 with TRBJ2-7; D not certain. The CDR3 is 14 amino acids. V was clipped by 5 bases and J by 0 bases, with 11 bases between them. Germline CDR1 is LNHDA and CDR2 is SQIVND (reference sequence).

V is TRBV4-1 and J is TRBJ2-1, with 9 bases aligning to TRBD2. The trim removed 3 bases at V and 6 bases at J, leaving 9 bases unmatched. The CDR3 length is 16 residues. CDR1 is MGHRA and CDR2 is YSYEKL in the germline V gene. The CDR3 loop is CASSQVIGLASNEQFF. The CDR3 region has the DNA TGCGCCAGCAGCCAGGTAATCGGACTAGCGAGCAATGAGCAGTTCTTC.